These 14 T cell receptor beta chains originate from one sample sequenced in a study of T-cell reconstitution after alpha-beta-depleted transplantation in children. During its preparation, the TCRbeta library received unique molecular identifiers. TCRdb processed the PCR reads anew with MiXCR; each CDR3 protein has one entry. The sample consists of about 540,000 distinct CDR3 sequences, about 17% of them appearing once. This sample comprised PBMCs from the stem cell graft donor, obtained from the stem cell graft. These receptors all stem from a human donor who donated a stem cell graft to a child with acute lymphoblastic leukemia.

This clonotype came up a few times. The chain couples TRBV4-1 to TRBJ2-6; no clear D. CDR1 and CDR2 from the germline V gene are MGHRA and YSYEKL. V lost 1 base and J lost 0, with 10 bases in between. There are 17 residues in the CDR3. This CDR3 is CASSQVQLGSGANVLTF. CDR3 coding DNA: TGCGCCAGCAGCCAAGTACAGCTGGGCTCTGGGGCCAACGTCCTGACTTTC.

The gene calls are TRBV20-1 and TRBJ1-6, with TRBD1 as a possible D gene (5 bases). The CDR3 consists of 14 residues. Trimming removed 1 base at V and 5 bases at J, with 9 bases between. CDR1 and CDR2 from the germline V gene are DFQATT and SNEGSKA (reference sequence). In DNA, the CDR3 is TGCAGTGCTAGAGTAGGGACGGATAATTCACCCCTCCACTTT. It encodes CSARVGTDNSPLHF.

This rearrangement joins TRBV6-5 to TRBJ1-3; 7 nucleotides line up with TRBD1. Germline CDR1 and CDR2: MNHEY and SVGAGI. CDR3 length: 15 residues. The V and J ends lost 2 bases and 2 bases, in that order; junction bases with no gene match: 3. The CDR3 region is CASSYDREAGNTIYF. The CDR3 region has the DNA TGTGCCAGCAGTTACGACAGGGAGGCTGGAAACACCATATATTTT.

This clonotype appeared a few times. The rearrangement joins TRBV5-1 to TRBJ2-1; TRBD1 aligns across 8 bases. The CDR3 totals 18 residues. The V segment lost 0 bases and the J segment 2 bases; nucleotides outside the gene matches: 10. CDR1 is SGHRS, CDR2 YFSETQ, per germline. This CDR3 reads CASSLAQLQGAAYNEQFF. The CDR3 nucleotides read TGCGCCAGCAGCTTGGCCCAGCTGCAGGGGGCGGCCTACAATGAGCAGTTCTTC.

This clonotype was counted ten times or more. The chain links TRBV29-1 to TRBJ2-7, with TRBD2 matching 12 bases. The CDR3 contains 13 residues. Germline lookup yields CDR1 SQVTM and CDR2 ANQGSEA. Unmatched junction bases numbered 1, after V lost 4 bases and J lost 3 bases. The CDR3 loop reads CSVGLAGVYEQYF. The CDR3 region has the DNA TGCAGCGTTGGACTAGCGGGAGTCTACGAGCAGTACTTC.

This clonotype came up a few times. The J gene is TRBJ2-7, the V gene TRBV5-1, with unresolved D. This CDR3 contains 16 residues. Germline loops: CDR1 SGHRS, CDR2 YFSETQ. V lost 4 bases to trimming and J lost 5 bases, with 22 bases between them. CDR3 DNA sequence: TGCGCCAGCAGCCCCAGGATAGGAAAAGGGTTCGACGAGCAGTACTTC. As protein: CASSPRIGKGFDEQYF.

The chain has TRBV5-1 and TRBJ2-7; D might be TRBD1 (7 bases). Trimming removed 2 bases at V and 4 bases at J, with 13 bases between. CDR1 and CDR2 from the germline V gene are SGHRS and YFSETQ. The CDR3 is 14 amino acids. CDR3 sequence (DNA): TGCGCCAGCAGCTTCACACAGGGGAGGTACGAGCAGTACTTC. Translating gives CASSFTQGRYEQYF.

In this sample, this clonotype turned up many times. The chain employs TRBV5-6 and TRBJ2-2; 8 nucleotides align to TRBD1. The CDR3 sequence is 15 residues long. Germline loops: CDR1 SGHDT, CDR2 YYEEEE. Trimming removed 6 bases from V and 3 bases from J; junction bases left unmatched: 7. CDR3 in amino acids: CASKIQGAYTGELFF. CDR3 DNA: TGTGCCAGCAAGATTCAGGGGGCCTACACCGGGGAGCTGTTTTTT.

The chain links TRBV7-7 to TRBJ2-1; tentatively, D is TRBD1 or TRBD2 (5 bases each). The CDR3 is made up of 16 amino acids. V lost 2 bases and J 7 bases, leaving 18 bases between the germline ends. Germline V gives CDR1 SSHAT, CDR2 FNYEAQ (reference sequence). The CDR3 DNA is TGTGCCAGCAGCTTATTGGTGGGACCAGCTTCAAATGAGCAGTTCTTC. Translated, it gives CASSLLVGPASNEQFF.

The chain carries TRBV20-1 and TRBJ2-1; the match to TRBD1 covers 9 bases. This CDR3 spans 14 amino acids. CDR1 is DFQATT and CDR2 is SNEGSKA in the germline V gene (reference sequence). In DNA form, the CDR3 reads TGCAGCGCACCGCCGAGGACAGGGGCCCATGAGCAGTTCTTC. Translation: CSAPPRTGAHEQFF.

This clonotype has just a few counts. The CDR3 region has the DNA TGCGCCAGCAGCCGGACTAGCGGGAGGGCGAACAATGAGCAGTTCTTC. This encodes CASSRTSGRANNEQFF. The V and J genes are TRBV5-1 and TRBJ2-1, with 15 bases fitting TRBD2. Trimming removed 4 bases from V and 5 bases from J; junction bases left unmatched: 4. The CDR3 is 16 residues long. Germline values: CDR1 SGHRS, CDR2 YFSETQ.

For the CDR3, the DNA is TGTGCCAGCAGCGTACCCGGACTGAATGAGCAGTTCTTC. The encoded protein is CASSVPGLNEQFF. The genes are TRBV9 and TRBJ2-1, with D possibly TRBD2 on 5 matching bases. The length of the CDR3 is 13 residues. V lost 1 base and J 7 bases, leaving 9 bases between the germline ends. Germline CDR1 and CDR2: SGDLS and YYNGEE.

Comments on this clonotype: Germline is not matched at one junction end, which may reflect a read error. J is TRBJ1-2 and V is TRBV27; tentative D call: TRBD1 (6 bases). The germline V gene has CDR1 MNHEY and CDR2 SMNVEV (reference sequence). CDR3 length equals 15 residues. The chain's CDR3 is CASSTTGTRSLGYAF. The DNA of the CDR3 is TGTGCCAGCAGTACAACCGGGACACGATCCCTTGGCTACGCCTTC.

V usage is TRBV7-9 and J usage is TRBJ1-5, with D unclear. The CDR3 is 14 residues long. Germline-derived CDR1 and CDR2 are SEHNR and FQNEAQ (reference sequence). Trimming removed 3 bases from V and 6 bases from J, with 12 bases in between. The CDR3, as DNA: TGTGCCAGCAGCTTTGGGCTGGGGATTCAGCCCCAGCATTTT. Its protein product is CASSFGLGIQPQHF.